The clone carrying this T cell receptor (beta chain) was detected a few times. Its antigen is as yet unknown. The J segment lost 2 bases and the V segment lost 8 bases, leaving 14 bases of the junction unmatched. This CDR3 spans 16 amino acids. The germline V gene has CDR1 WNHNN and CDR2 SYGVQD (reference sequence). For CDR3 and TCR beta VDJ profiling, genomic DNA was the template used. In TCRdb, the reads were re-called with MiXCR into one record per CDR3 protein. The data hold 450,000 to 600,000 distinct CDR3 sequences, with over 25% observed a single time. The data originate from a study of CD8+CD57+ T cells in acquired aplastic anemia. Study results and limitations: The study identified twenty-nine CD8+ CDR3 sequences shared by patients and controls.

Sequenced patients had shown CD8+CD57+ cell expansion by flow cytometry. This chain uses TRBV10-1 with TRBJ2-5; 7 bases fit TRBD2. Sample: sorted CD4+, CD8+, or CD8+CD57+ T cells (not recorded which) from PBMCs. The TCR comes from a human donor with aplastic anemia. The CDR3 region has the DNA TGCGCCAGCGGATCACCGTCCTGGGGGGGGCAAGAGACCCAGTACTTC. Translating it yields CASGSPSWGGQETQYF.